This T cell receptor (beta chain) emerged from a study of Ad26.COV2.S vaccination and SARS-CoV-2 variants. The method was immunoSEQ multiplex PCR; TCRdb's version includes in-frame clones alone and lacks a portion of them. The profile shows roughly 320,000 clones, more than 75% of them singletons. Treatment of the sample: 15 to 20 received Ad26.COV2.S at low or high dose, single or two shots; 5 received placebo; per-sample allocation not given. The study sampled participants on day 63 after the first vaccine or placebo injection. Boston supplied an adult donor aged 18-55 years. Study-wide findings and caveats: Substantial breadth was reportedly displayed by spike-specific CD8+ and CD4+ T cell responses after vaccination. Overall T cell responses may have been underestimated by the analyses of TCR breadth and depth.

Of note for this clone: Antigen specificity is unknown.

Sequenced here: peripheral blood, sampled in a trial of Ad26.COV2.S vaccine versus placebo. The sequence came from a person between 18 and 60 years old who received the Ad26.COV2.S COVID-19 vaccine or a placebo.

The CDR3 loop is CASSIVGQGNEQYF. The CDR3 DNA sequence: TGTGCCAGTAGTATAGTAGGACAGGGAAACGAGCAGTACTTC. The J gene is TRBJ2-7, the V gene TRBV19; 8 nucleotides match TRBD1. In germline, CDR1 is LNHDA, CDR2 SQIVND (reference sequence). Trimming took 1 base from V and 5 from J; bases not matched to a gene: 4. CDR3 length: 14 residues.